Listed here are 29 T cell receptor beta chains from one sample, sequenced in a study of blood T cell repertoires in COVID-19. Only in-frame clones appear in the TCRdb table, and some are missing; sequencing was by immunoSEQ multiplex PCR. The sample shows over 50,000 clones, about nine tenths of them seen only once. The source material was peripheral blood. These receptors originate from a man in his fifties or sixties with active COVID-19.

The J gene is TRBJ2-5, the V gene TRBV5-4, with 7 bases that match TRBD1. The ends lost 10 bases at V and 1 base at J; junction bases unmatched: 7. The CDR3 runs 13 residues. CDR1 is SGHNT and CDR2 is YYREEE in the germline V gene (reference sequence). The CDR3 DNA follows: TGTGCCGAGCAAAGGGACAGCCAAGAGACCCAGTACTTC. Protein: CAEQRDSQETQYF. Filled out from reference TRBV5-4 and TRBJ2-5, the complete variable domain reads ETGVTQSPTHLIKTRGQQVTLRCSSQSGHNTVSWYQQALGQGPQFIFQYYREEENGRGNFPPRFSGLQFPNYSSELNVNALELDDSALYLCAEQRDSQETQYFGPGTRLLVL.

The chain combines TRBV14 with TRBJ1-3; unclear D gene. The germline CDR1 and CDR2 sequences are SGHDN and FVKESK. V was shortened by 3 bases and J by 0 bases, with 12 bases between the two germline ends. This CDR3 has 16 amino acids. The CDR3 region is CASSHSLFRSGNTIYF. The DNA of the CDR3 is TGTGCCAGCAGCCATAGTTTGTTTCGCTCTGGAAACACCATATATTTT.

The V and J genes are TRBV4-3 and TRBJ1-4; possibly TRBD1 for D (6 bases). This CDR3 spans 19 amino acids. The V and J ends lost 3 bases and 0 bases respectively, with 20 bases between them. Germline V gene lookup returns CDR1 LGHNA and CDR2 YSLEER. The CDR3 DNA is TGCGCCAGCAGCCACGGGGGGGCGACATCCGGTGCAACTAATGAAAAACTGTTTTTT. It specifies CASSHGGATSGATNEKLFF.

The chain combines TRBV3-1 (or the pseudogene TRBV3-2) with TRBJ1-1; no firm D call. Trimming removed 3 bases at V and 1 base at J, with 9 bases between. CDR1 is LGHDT, CDR2 YNNKEL, per germline (reference sequence). The CDR3 extends over 14 amino acids. CDR3 amino acids: CASSHVPGNTEAFF. DNA of the CDR3: TGTGCCAGCAGCCACGTACCAGGGAACACTGAAGCTTTCTTT.

The V gene is TRBV10-3, the J gene TRBJ1-4; 7 nucleotides match TRBD1. This CDR3 has 13 residues. Germline values: CDR1 ENHRY, CDR2 SYGVKD. The junction had 5 bases not matched to a gene; V was cut back by 3 bases and J by 10 bases. The CDR3 region has the DNA TGTGCCATCAGTGAAACAGGGGACGGAAAACTGTTTTTT. Encoded protein: CAISETGDGKLFF.

This chain joins TRBV6-2 or TRBV6-3 and TRBJ2-2; tentatively, D is TRBD2 (6 bases). V gave up 2 bases and J gave up 7 bases, with 11 bases separating them. Per the germline V gene, CDR1 is MNHEY and CDR2 is SVGEGT. This CDR3 comprises 14 residues. The CDR3 DNA follows: TGTGCCAGCAGTTACGGGCGGGGAAACGGGGAGCTGTTTTTT. This translates into CASSYGRGNGELFF.

This chain links TRBV11-3 with TRBJ2-2, with D perhaps matching TRBD2 (5 bases). Looked up from germline, CDR1 is SGHNT and CDR2 is YENEEA. CDR3 length: 15 amino acids. Trimming pared 4 bases from V and 5 bases from J, leaving 14 bases between. CDR3 sequence reads: CASSSPPPGTGELFF. CDR3 coding DNA: TGTGCCAGCAGCTCCCCCCCGCCGGGGACCGGGGAGCTGTTTTTT.

The rearrangement links TRBV5-5 to TRBJ1-2; TRBD1 aligns across 8 bases. Germline lookup yields CDR1 SGHKS and CDR2 YYEKEE (reference sequence). V lost 0 bases to trimming and J lost 5 bases; unmatched junction nucleotides: 18. This CDR3 spans 19 amino acids. CDR3 coding DNA: TGTGCCAGCAGCTTGGAGGGGGGCAGGGGGCGAGGATTATCTTATGGCTACACCTTC. It yields the protein CASSLEGGRGRGLSYGYTF.

V usage is TRBV6-2 or TRBV6-3 and J usage is TRBJ2-3; D possibly corresponds to TRBD2 (6 bases). The V gene lost 5 bases and the J gene lost 3 bases, with 12 bases spanning the gap. This CDR3 spans 14 amino acids. Per germline, CDR1 MNHEY and CDR2 SVGEGT. CDR3 nucleotides: TGTGCCAGCAGTCCGGGCGGGATAACAGATACGCAGTATTTT. It specifies CASSPGGITDTQYF.

The chain uses TRBV28 and TRBJ1-4; 9 bases match TRBD1. This CDR3 comprises 17 residues. V lost 4 bases, J lost 7 bases, and 13 bases stayed unmatched. The V gene's germline CDR1 is MDHEN and CDR2 SYDVKM. Written as DNA, the CDR3 is TGTGCCAGCAGTTCCGTACAGGGGGCCGGCGGGGCTGAAAAACTGTTTTTT. It yields the protein CASSSVQGAGGAEKLFF.

V usage is TRBV28 and J usage is TRBJ1-1; a possible D gene is TRBD1 (6 bases). Deletions cut 6 bases from V and 3 bases from J, with 14 bases between. This CDR3 spans 14 amino acids. The V gene's germline CDR1 is MDHEN and CDR2 SYDVKM. The CDR3 loop is CASRVTGGDTEAFF. The CDR3 DNA reads TGTGCCAGCAGGGTAACGGGGGGCGACACTGAAGCTTTCTTT.

The CDR3 protein is CASSQPGLAGESNEQFF. The CDR3 nucleotides read TGCGCCAGCAGCCAGCCCGGACTAGCGGGAGAGAGCAATGAGCAGTTCTTC. The chain couples TRBV4-1 to TRBJ2-1; 13 positions agree with TRBD2. Germline loops: CDR1 MGHRA, CDR2 YSYEKL. V was clipped by 3 bases and J by 6 bases; unmatched bases: 8. The CDR3 is 17 amino acids.

The CDR3 bases are TGTGCCAGCTCACCAGGACTACAAGAGACCCAGTACTTC. Its protein product is CASSPGLQETQYF. V and J are TRBV18 and TRBJ2-5, with a tentative D call TRBD2 (6 bases). CDR1 is KGHSH, CDR2 LQKENI, per germline. The CDR3 extends over 13 amino acids. Trimming cost V 2 bases and J 2 bases, with 6 bases left between them.

This clone was found a few times. The V gene is TRBV7-5, the J gene TRBJ2-7; TRBD2, the table's D call, was not compared with the DNA. TRBV7-5 is a pseudogene. The CDR3 sequence is 17 residues long. The CDR3 nucleotides are TGTGTCAGAAGCCCCGGGACAGCGGGACTAGCGGGAGTGGAGCAGTACTTC. This encodes CVRSPGTAGLAGVEQYF.

V gene TRBV15 combines with J gene TRBJ1-1, with a possible D match to TRBD1 (6 bases). With 1 base removed from V and 2 bases from J, the gap between germline ends came to 11 bases. Germline-derived CDR1 and CDR2 are LNHNV and YYDKDF (reference sequence). This CDR3 spans 15 amino acids. The CDR3 DNA reads TGTGCCACCAGCAGAGTCCTCAGGGGCAACACTGAAGCTTTCTTT. Protein: CATSRVLRGNTEAFF.

The chain couples TRBV12-5 to TRBJ1-5; TRBD1 matches at 7 bases. This CDR3 contains 17 residues. Per the germline V gene, CDR1 is LGHNT and CDR2 is FRNRAP. J was trimmed by 0 bases and V by 1 base; bases with no gene match: 6. CDR3 amino acids: CASGLDSTGYSNQPQHF. The DNA for the CDR3 is TGTGCTAGTGGTTTGGACTCGACAGGGTATAGCAATCAGCCCCAGCATTTT.

The V call is TRBV6-2 or TRBV6-3, the J call TRBJ2-3, with 8 nucleotides matching TRBD1. This CDR3 comprises 16 residues. Germline loops: CDR1 MNHEY, CDR2 SVGEGT. V shed 2 bases and J 1 base; nucleotides not matched to a gene: 5. Written as DNA, the CDR3 is TGTGCCAGCAGTTACGTTTCGGACAGGGGCACAGATACGCAGTATTTT. Encoded protein: CASSYVSDRGTDTQYF.

This clone is a singleton in its sample. The V call is TRBV7-2, the J call TRBJ1-2; 10 bases line up with TRBD1. Germline trimming cut 5 bases from V and 5 bases from J; bases unmatched to any gene: 11. This CDR3 is built from 16 residues. Germline CDR1 and CDR2: SGHTA and FQGNSA. CDR3 sequence: CASSQNRDRGDYGYTF. In DNA, the CDR3 is TGTGCCAGCAGCCAAAACCGGGACAGGGGTGATTATGGCTACACCTTC.

The chain employs TRBV2 and TRBJ2-1; TRBD2 matches 15 bases. This CDR3 spans 21 amino acids. V lost 6 bases, J lost 6 bases, and 21 bases stayed unmatched. CDR1 and CDR2 from the germline V gene are SNHLY and FYNNEI. DNA for the CDR3: TGTGCCAGCAGCCCTACCCCCGGGACGCCGGGACTAGCGGGGGGCTCCAATGAGCAGTTCTTC. This gives the protein CASSPTPGTPGLAGGSNEQFF.

The chain has TRBV28 and TRBJ1-3; D is unresolved. Germline lookup yields CDR1 MDHEN and CDR2 SYDVKM. V shed 6 bases and J shed 4 bases, with 13 bases lying between them. The CDR3 runs to 14 residues. CDR3 sequence: CASRDVSRGNTIYF. The CDR3 bases are TGTGCCAGCAGAGATGTGAGTCGGGGAAACACCATATATTTT.

This clone was counted only a few times. This chain connects TRBV3-1 (or the pseudogene TRBV3-2) to TRBJ2-3, with D perhaps TRBD2 (5 bases). The CDR3 runs 16 residues. Trimming pared 0 bases from V and 0 bases from J, leaving 10 bases between. CDR1 is LGHDT and CDR2 is YNNKEL in the germline V gene (reference sequence). Here the CDR3 reads CASSQDRGGSTDTQYF. The CDR3 nucleotides are TGTGCCAGCAGCCAAGATCGAGGCGGGAGCACAGATACGCAGTATTTT.

This clone occurred a few times. This rearrangement joins TRBV5-1 to TRBJ2-2; D is undetermined. The CDR3 consists of 14 residues. Per germline, CDR1 SGHRS and CDR2 YFSETQ. Trimming shortened V by 4 bases and J by 3 bases, and 10 bases separated the two germline ends. CDR3 DNA: TGCGCCAGCAGCCGCAGAGGTGACACCGGGGAGCTGTTTTTT. It specifies CASSRRGDTGELFF.

The genes are TRBV5-4 and TRBJ2-6, with a weak D call TRBD2 (6 bases). V was clipped by 4 bases and J by 3 bases, with 11 bases between them. This CDR3 contains 15 residues. The germline V gene has CDR1 SGHNT and CDR2 YYREEE (reference sequence). DNA for the CDR3: TGTGCCAGCAGCATACTCGGGGGTGGGGCCAACGTCCTGACTTTC. The encoded protein is CASSILGGGANVLTF.

The chain uses TRBV12-3 or TRBV12-4 and TRBJ2-5, with 8 bases that match TRBD1. V was clipped by 5 bases and J by 5 bases; unmatched bases: 4. The CDR3 sequence is 13 residues long. This CDR3 is CASSPRGQETQYF. In nucleotides, the CDR3 is TGTGCCAGCAGTCCCAGGGGGCAGGAGACCCAGTACTTC.

The V and J genes are TRBV28 and TRBJ1-6; TRBD1 matches at 9 bases. The junction had 11 bases not matched to a gene; V was cut back by 6 bases and J by 14 bases. Germline assignment: CDR1 MDHEN and CDR2 SYDVKM. The CDR3 consists of 14 residues. CDR3 region: CASRGGGQGITLHF. The CDR3 region has the DNA TGTGCCAGCAGAGGGGGGGGACAGGGTATTACCCTCCACTTT.

The chain links TRBV4-3 to TRBJ1-2, with D possibly being TRBD1 (5 bases). The ends were cut back, 0 bases at V and 8 bases at J, with 13 bases in the middle. This CDR3 region has 14 residues. CDR1 and CDR2 from the germline V gene are LGHNA and YSLEER. DNA for the CDR3: TGCGCCAGCAGCCAAGAGGGGGGTACAATCGGCTACACCTTC. This sequence encodes CASSQEGGTIGYTF.

CDR3 DNA: TGTGCCTGGAGTCCACTCTCCCTCGCGAACACTGAAGCTTTCTTT. It codes for CAWSPLSLANTEAFF. The V gene is TRBV30, the J gene TRBJ1-1; D call uncertain. Trimming shortened V by 2 bases and J by 1 base, and 14 bases separated the two germline ends. The CDR3 consists of 15 residues. Germline CDR1 GTSNPN, CDR2 SVGIG (reference sequence).

The sample holds one count of this clone. The V call is TRBV5-6, the J call TRBJ1-2, with D possibly TRBD1 on 5 matching bases. V was trimmed by 3 bases and J by 4 bases, leaving 13 bases between them. This CDR3 contains 14 residues. The germline V gene has CDR1 SGHDT and CDR2 YYEEEE. The CDR3 here is CASSSEGVGYGYTF. Written as DNA, the CDR3 is TGTGCCAGCAGCTCGGAAGGGGTCGGCTATGGCTACACCTTC.

The chain has TRBV5-1 and TRBJ1-1; D not certain. Germline assignment: CDR1 SGHRS and CDR2 YFSETQ. The CDR3 consists of 13 residues. The V end was cut by 0 bases, the J end by 4 bases, with 7 bases between. The CDR3 loop reads CASSLEGGTEAFF. As DNA, the CDR3 is TGCGCCAGCAGCTTGGAGGGAGGCACTGAAGCTTTCTTT. Full variable domain (rest looked up from reference TRBV5-1 and TRBJ1-1): KAGVTQTPRYLIKTRGQQVTLSCSPISGHRSVSWYQQTPGQGLQFLFEYFSETQRNKGNFPGRFSGRQFSNSRSEMNVSTLELGDSALYLCASSLEGGTEAFFGQGTRLTVV.